This is a list of T cell receptor beta chains from one sample in a study of blood T cells in healthy people across ages. A single record per CDR3 protein comes from TCRdb applying MiXCR to the 5' RACE reads. Of some 790,000 distinct CDR3 sequences listed, more than 25% are singletons. The sequencing input was blood. The receptors come from an elderly woman in good health. The conserved cysteine and the conserved F or W are not part of the CDR3 here. D genes are given only for firm matches.

length,D,V,J,CDR3
15,TRBD2,TRBV20-1,TRBJ2-3,SARDPTLAGGTDTQY
9,.,TRBV2,TRBJ2-7,ASQEEYEQY
15,TRBD1,TRBV6-1,TRBJ1-2,ASSAYGQDAFNYGYT
11,.,TRBV20-1,TRBJ2-3,SAWDTSADTQY
12,.,TRBV7-2,TRBJ1-5,ASSLVSDNQPQH
12,TRBD1,TRBV20-1,TRBJ2-7,SARIDRGLYEQY
14,.,TRBV9,TRBJ1-3,ASSVAAGNSGNTIY
13,TRBD2,TRBV18,TRBJ2-3,DSSLGLAGTDTQY
17,TRBD2,TRBV3-1,TRBJ2-7,ASSRGERGGLPSGSEQY
15,.,TRBV12-3/TRBV12-4,TRBJ2-7,ASSPPGGRVNSYEQY
12,.,TRBV19,TRBJ1-5,ASSPEAGNQPQH
12,.,TRBV7-9,TRBJ1-5,ASSLDNSRQPQH
11,.,TRBV20-1,TRBJ1-5,SATQGLNQPQH
12,.,TRBV7-9,TRBJ2-7,ASSLTPGGWEQY
14,.,TRBV11-2,TRBJ2-5,ASSGTTGLTKETQY
11,.,TRBV29-1,TRBJ1-2,SVFGQGFNGYT
12,.,TRBV24-1,TRBJ2-3,ATSDSRLGDTQY
13,TRBD1,TRBV9,TRBJ2-1,ASSVGPGGSDEQF
10,.,TRBV20-1,TRBJ2-7,SARLGPYEQY
12,.,TRBV5-1,TRBJ2-7,ASSLDRRRYEQY
11,.,TRBV20-1,TRBJ2-7,SARRRASYEQY
12,.,TRBV12-3/TRBV12-4,TRBJ2-3,ASSTSGCADTQY
14,TRBD1,TRBV11-2,TRBJ1-2,ASSNPGQAPNYGYT
11,.,TRBV14,TRBJ1-2,AGSQFLNYGYT
17,TRBD1,TRBV7-2,TRBJ2-6,ASSLVADRVLGGANVLT
13,TRBD1,TRBV20-1,TRBJ1-5,SASRTGDSNQPQH
11,.,TRBV28,TRBJ1-1,ASSLNSDTEAF
16,.,TRBV24-1,TRBJ1-5,ATSDSTARRYSNQPQH
10,TRBD2,TRBV20-1,TRBJ2-5,SARGLEETQY
11,TRBD2,TRBV4-2,TRBJ2-1,ASSQEGREGQF
12,.,TRBV7-4,TRBJ2-7,ASSFPHPEHEQY
12,TRBD1,TRBV12-3/TRBV12-4,TRBJ2-5,ASRHTGVAETQY
11,TRBD2,TRBV20-1,TRBJ2-4,TVGSGGENIQY
11,.,TRBV6-1,.,ASSGGARYEQY
13,.,TRBV20-1,TRBJ1-2,SARDSSQGRYGYT
12,TRBD1,TRBV16,TRBJ2-7,ASSPDRSSYEQY
11,.,TRBV24-1,TRBJ2-4,ATSDPSKTIQY
12,.,TRBV7-2,TRBJ2-5,ASSPGVSQETQY
12,.,TRBV6-2/TRBV6-3,TRBJ1-1,ASTPKRLNTEAF
12,.,TRBV12-3/TRBV12-4,TRBJ1-2,ASSLLRGLYGYT
13,.,TRBV20-1,TRBJ2-2,SARVRGGNTGELF
14,.,TRBV5-1,TRBJ2-2,ASSMIVAGGTGELF
13,TRBD1,TRBV20-1,TRBJ1-2,SASLVDRGQDGYT
18,TRBD1,TRBV5-1,TRBJ1-4,ASSSWFQGQLLGTNEKLF
14,.,TRBV20-1,TRBJ1-4,SARDVREGVNEKLF
15,.,TRBV6-1,TRBJ1-6,ASTWGRLVSYNSLLH
10,.,TRBV6-5,TRBJ2-7,ASRQGPYEQY
16,TRBD1,TRBV5-5,TRBJ2-6,ASSATGGGVSGANVLT
11,TRBD1,TRBV6-2/TRBV6-3,TRBJ1-5,ASRAGGRQPQH